These 25 T cell receptor beta chains originate from one sample sequenced in a study of shared clonotypes between healthy human individuals. The data were produced by immunoSEQ multiplex PCR, yet TCRdb's version contains in-frame clones alone and is incomplete. The profile covers 2 million to 2.5 million clones, with approximately 94% appearing a single time and roughly 1.1% taken by the ten largest. Selected positively for CCR7 and CD45RO-negative, naive CD8 cells excluded terminally differentiated effector memory CD45RA+ cells. Sequenced: naive CD8+ T cells sorted from blood. The receptors come from a man younger than 35 in good health.

This rearrangement joins TRBV7-9 to TRBJ1-4; D not certain. Deletions cut 5 bases from V and 5 bases from J, with 12 bases between. The V gene's germline CDR1 is SEHNR and CDR2 FQNEAQ (reference sequence). CDR3 size: 14 residues. This CDR3 reads CASSLLTGNEKLFF. The CDR3 DNA reads as TGTGCCAGCAGCCTCTTAACGGGGAATGAAAAACTGTTTTTT.

This sequence joins TRBV28 and TRBJ1-2, with D possibly being TRBD1 (5 bases). Germline V gene data show CDR1 as MDHEN and CDR2 as SYDVKM. Trimming removed 6 bases at V and 5 bases at J, with 13 bases between. The CDR3 runs 13 residues. The CDR3 reads CASSQLGDYGYTF. CDR3 nucleotides: TGTGCCAGCAGCCAACTAGGGGATTATGGCTACACCTTC.

This chain uses TRBV11-2 with TRBJ2-7; 11 nucleotides line up with TRBD2. J was trimmed by 3 bases and V by 5 bases; bases with no gene match: 6. The CDR3 extends over 15 amino acids. CDR1 and CDR2 (germline): SGHAT, FQNNGV. CDR3 sequence: CASSIGTSGFYEQYF. CDR3 in DNA: TGTGCCAGCAGCATCGGGACTAGCGGTTTCTACGAGCAGTACTTC. Drawing the rest from reference TRBV11-2 and TRBJ2-7, the complete variable domain is EAGVAQSPRYKIIEKRQSVAFWCNPISGHATLYWYQQILGQGPKLLIQFQNNGVVDDSQLPKDRFSAERLKGVDSTLKIQPAKLEDSAVYLCASSIGTSGFYEQYFGPGTRLTVT.

Comment on this clone: This same CDR3 is encoded by further DNA sequences in the sample. This chain links TRBV19 with TRBJ2-7; 11 bases align to TRBD1. The CDR3 has 14 residues. The junction had 4 bases not matched to a gene; V was cut back by 6 bases and J by 3 bases. Germline V lookup: CDR1 LNHDA, CDR2 SQIVND (reference sequence). The DNA for the CDR3 is TGTGCCAGTAGCCCCGGGACAGGGGGCTACGAGCAGTACTTC. Residues: CASSPGTGGYEQYF.

The table lists this clone with a count of one. V gene TRBV6-5 combines with J gene TRBJ2-4; D gene ambiguous. From germline, CDR1 is MNHEY and CDR2 SVGAGI. CDR3 size: 11 residues. Trimming cost V 2 bases and J 7 bases, with 3 bases left between them. CDR3 in amino acids: CASSYANIQYF. The CDR3 DNA reads as TGTGCCAGCAGTTACGCCAACATTCAGTACTTC.

V is TRBV4-1 and J is TRBJ2-1; 14 nucleotides agree with TRBD2. The germline V gene has CDR1 MGHRA and CDR2 YSYEKL. V was clipped by 4 bases and J by 9 bases; unmatched bases: 5. The CDR3 has 15 amino acids. The CDR3 loop reads CASSLGLAGGGEQFF. The CDR3 bases are TGCGCCAGCAGCCTCGGACTAGCGGGAGGAGGTGAGCAGTTCTTC.

The chain recombines TRBV4-3 with TRBJ1-5, with D unresolved. Germline V lookup: CDR1 LGHNA, CDR2 YSLEER. The CDR3 extends over 18 amino acids. Trimming cost V 0 bases and J 3 bases, with 18 bases left between them. The CDR3 nucleotides are TGCGCCAGCAGCCAAGATCTGAGTAAAGTAGATTACAATCAGCCCCAGCATTTT. It encodes CASSQDLSKVDYNQPQHF.

This clone was detected only once. The V gene is TRBV5-1, the J gene TRBJ2-7; D might be TRBD1 or TRBD2, each matching 7 bases. Germline CDR1 is SGHRS and CDR2 is YFSETQ. The CDR3 spans 15 residues. The V end was cut by 4 bases, the J end by 2 bases, with 16 bases between. This CDR3 reads CASSQWEGATYEQYF. For the CDR3, the DNA is TGCGCCAGCAGCCAGTGGGAGGGGGCCACCTACGAGCAGTACTTC.

The chain carries TRBV25-1 and TRBJ2-2; D unresolved. The length of the CDR3 is 15 residues. Germline values: CDR1 MGHDK, CDR2 SYGVNS. The germline V and J ends were trimmed by 4 bases and 2 bases, with 11 bases remaining between them. Here the CDR3 DNA reads TGTGCCAGCAGTGGGCCAGGTATCAACACCGGGGAGCTGTTTTTT. It encodes CASSGPGINTGELFF.

This sequence joins TRBV14 and TRBJ2-2, with 8 positions matching TRBD1. CDR3 length: 14 residues. Germline V gene lookup returns CDR1 SGHDN and CDR2 FVKESK. The V and J ends lost 3 bases and 5 bases, in that order; junction bases with no gene match: 2. The CDR3: CASSQTGETGELFF. The CDR3 region has the DNA TGTGCCAGCAGCCAGACAGGGGAGACCGGGGAGCTGTTTTTT.

J is TRBJ1-1 and V is TRBV7-8, with unresolved D. The CDR3 totals 14 residues. V was trimmed by 2 bases and J by 0 bases, leaving 7 bases between them. The germline CDR1 and CDR2 sequences are SGHVS and FQNEAQ. The CDR3 DNA reads TGTGCCAGCAGCTTATTTACCATGAACACTGAAGCTTTCTTT. This codes for CASSLFTMNTEAFF.

The gene calls are TRBV7-9 and TRBJ2-7; 7 nucleotides match TRBD2. The CDR3 has 14 residues. The ends lost 6 bases at V and 5 bases at J; junction bases unmatched: 10. Germline loops: CDR1 SEHNR, CDR2 FQNEAQ (reference sequence). CDR3 loop: CASRHRDYSHEQYF. The CDR3 nucleotides are TGTGCCAGCAGACACCGGGACTATTCCCACGAGCAGTACTTC.

The genes are TRBV7-8 and TRBJ2-1; TRBD1 matches 9 bases. This CDR3 is built from 14 residues. Germline CDR1 and CDR2: SGHVS and FQNEAQ. V shed 6 bases and J 7 bases; nucleotides not matched to a gene: 7. The CDR3 region has the DNA TGTGCCAGCAGTCCGGGACAGGGTTTAAATGAGCAGTTCTTC. Its translation: CASSPGQGLNEQFF.

Regarding this clone: The same CDR3 is also encoded by other DNA sequences in this sample. The chain joins TRBV7-6 to TRBJ2-7; tentatively, D is TRBD1 (5 bases). V was trimmed by 2 bases and J by 2 bases, leaving 7 bases between them. Germline values: CDR1 SGHVS, CDR2 FNYEAQ. The CDR3 loop spans 13 amino acids. CDR3 sequence reads: CASSLQGAYEQYF. CDR3 sequence (DNA): TGTGCCAGCAGCTTACAAGGGGCCTACGAGCAGTACTTC. The whole variable domain, remainder taken from reference TRBV7-6 and TRBJ2-7, is GAGVSQSPRYKVTKRGQDVALRCDPISGHVSLYWYRQALGQGPEFLTYFNYEAQQDKSGLPNDRFSAERPEGSISTLTIQRTEQRDSAMYRCASSLQGAYEQYFGPGTRLTVT.

The chain combines TRBV27 with TRBJ2-1, with a weak D call TRBD2 (5 bases). Per the germline V gene, CDR1 is MNHEY and CDR2 is SMNVEV (reference sequence). The V gene lost 4 bases and the J gene lost 8 bases, with 18 bases spanning the gap. The CDR3 loop spans 15 amino acids. Here the CDR3 reads CASSSHEYGRDEQFF. The CDR3 DNA is TGTGCCAGCAGTTCTCACGAATATGGGAGAGATGAGCAGTTCTTC.

The CDR3 protein is CSAGTGGRPGEQYF. The CDR3 DNA reads TGCAGCGCCGGGACAGGGGGCCGCCCGGGCGAGCAGTACTTC. The chain carries TRBV29-1 and TRBJ2-7; 12 bases fit TRBD1. With 7 bases clipped from V and 6 bases from J, the junction kept 10 bases outside the gene matches. Germline CDR1 SQVTM, CDR2 ANQGSEA. This CDR3 is 14 amino acids long.

The chain links TRBV30 to TRBJ1-1; TRBD1 matches 10 bases. Germline CDR1 is GTSNPN and CDR2 is SVGIG (reference sequence). This CDR3 comprises 13 residues. Trimming cost V 2 bases and J 11 bases; bases outside gene matches: 8. CDR3 protein: CAWSLTGGAGAFF. The CDR3 DNA is TGTGCCTGGAGTTTGACAGGGGGCGCGGGGGCTTTCTTT.

The V call is TRBV5-1, the J call TRBJ1-4; 7 positions match TRBD1. V was pared by 4 bases and J by 0 bases, with 9 bases of the junction left unmatched. This CDR3 has 17 residues. The germline V gene has CDR1 SGHRS and CDR2 YFSETQ. The CDR3 nucleotides read TGCGCCAGCAGCAACCTCTGGGACAGACCAACTAATGAAAAACTGTTTTTT. Residues: CASSNLWDRPTNEKLFF.

This clone was counted once. This rearrangement joins TRBV7-8 to TRBJ1-6; unclear D gene. The germline V and J ends were trimmed by 1 base and 0 bases, with 10 bases remaining between them. CDR3 length: 17 amino acids. Germline V CDR1 and CDR2: SGHVS, FQNEAQ. The CDR3 DNA is TGTGCCAGCAGCTTAGGGGCAGCAAGCTCCTATAATTCACCCCTCCACTTT. Its protein is CASSLGAASSYNSPLHF.

The chain links TRBV4-1 to TRBJ2-1; D is possibly TRBD2 (6 bases). CDR1 MGHRA and CDR2 YSYEKL come from the germline V gene. The CDR3 sequence is 16 residues long. V was pared by 1 base and J by 0 bases, with 10 bases between. The CDR3 protein is CASSQVAASSYNEQFF. CDR3 bases: TGCGCCAGCAGCCAAGTAGCGGCAAGCTCCTACAATGAGCAGTTCTTC.

DNA for the CDR3: TGTGCCAGCAGCTTGGCAGGGGCAGACTACACCTTC. This gives the protein CASSLAGADYTF. The chain employs TRBV5-6 and TRBJ1-2; TRBD1 might be the D (6 bases). The length of the CDR3 is 12 residues. With 0 bases removed from V and 10 bases from J, the gap between germline ends came to 10 bases. The germline CDR1 and CDR2 sequences are SGHDT and YYEEEE. The full variable domain, completed using reference TRBV5-6 and TRBJ1-2, is DAGVTQSPTHLIKTRGQQVTLRCSPKSGHDTVSWYQQALGQGPQFIFQYYEEEERQRGNFPDRFSGHQFPNYSSELNVNALLLGDSALYLCASSLAGADYTFGSGTRLTVV.

The CDR3 sequence is CASSHDRGSSYEQYF. The CDR3 DNA is TGCGCCAGCAGCCACGACAGGGGAAGCTCCTACGAGCAGTACTTC. The V gene is TRBV4-1, the J gene TRBJ2-7; 8 bases align to TRBD1. This CDR3 comprises 15 residues. From germline, CDR1 is MGHRA and CDR2 YSYEKL. The ends lost 3 bases at V and 0 bases at J; junction bases unmatched: 4.

The chain couples TRBV7-9 to TRBJ2-1; D not certain. The germline gives CDR1 SEHNR, CDR2 FQNEAQ (reference sequence). The CDR3 is made up of 15 amino acids. Trimming shortened V by 1 base and J by 5 bases, and 12 bases separated the two germline ends. CDR3 DNA sequence: TGTGCCAGCAGCTTAGTCGGTACATCCAACAATGAGCAGTTCTTC. It encodes CASSLVGTSNNEQFF.

The chain joins TRBV14 to TRBJ1-1, with D possibly TRBD1 on 6 matching bases. The germline gives CDR1 SGHDN, CDR2 FVKESK. V was shortened by 3 bases and J by 0 bases, with 14 bases between the two germline ends. The CDR3 runs to 16 residues. Here the CDR3 reads CASSHIQGPMNTEAFF. For the CDR3, the DNA is TGTGCCAGCAGCCATATACAGGGCCCTATGAACACTGAAGCTTTCTTT.

The V gene is TRBV6-4, the J gene TRBJ1-1, with a tentative D call TRBD1 (5 bases). CDR1 MRHNA and CDR2 SNTAGT come from the germline V gene. The CDR3 consists of 15 residues. Trimming left V 6 bases short and J 0 bases short, with 14 bases between. The CDR3 DNA reads as TGTGCCAGCAGCGCTACGGGACTTATGAACACTGAAGCTTTCTTT. Its translation is CASSATGLMNTEAFF.